This T cell receptor beta chain was found in a study of blood T cell repertoires in COVID-19. Trimming left V 3 bases short and J 3 bases short, with 8 bases between. This CDR3 contains 13 residues. The V gene's germline CDR1 is KGHSH and CDR2 LQKENI. Sequencing was performed with immunoSEQ multiplex PCR; in TCRdb, only in-frame clones are kept and a portion is missing. Here the sample spans roughly 250,000 clones, 88% being singletons. The J gene is TRBJ1-1, the V gene TRBV18; D call uncertain. This TCR came from a woman aged 40 to 50 who had recovered from COVID-19. Sequences were obtained from peripheral blood. This CDR3 reads CASSPLIDTEAFF. The DNA of the CDR3 is TGTGCCAGCTCACCCCTTATAGACACTGAAGCTTTCTTT.